This entry lists 23 T cell receptor beta chains sequenced from one sample in a study of CD8 T cells in ankylosing spondylitis (dated by TCRdb to 2015 to 2018). The paper as a whole reports these results and caveats: Blood from ankylosing spondylitis patients appeared to be characterized by a TCR beta motif composed of under ten highly homologous amino acid variants.

These TCRs are of unknown antigen specificity. Library creation used 5' RACE. The sequencer was an Illumina HiSeq 2500. The public reads were reanalyzed by TCRdb: fastp trimming at Q25, MiXCR alignment, in-frame beta chains only. One record per CDR3 amino acid sequence lists the most common genes and DNA. This sample holds 800,000 to 900,000 distinct CDR3 sequences; around 11% were observed only once. The top ten clones comprise roughly 0.51% of the sample. Material: blood, either unsorted or a sorted T cell fraction (not recorded which). The receptors here all came from a male donor with ankylosing spondylitis.

This chain joins TRBV20-1 and TRBJ2-5, with D perhaps matching TRBD1 or TRBD2 (5 bases each). Germline V lookup: CDR1 DFQATT, CDR2 SNEGSKA (reference sequence). The V end lost 5 bases, the J end lost 5 bases, and 21 bases lay between the germline ends. The CDR3 has 15 amino acids. Here the CDR3 reads CSAPHLQRGPETQYF. The CDR3 DNA sequence: TGCAGTGCTCCCCACCTTCAAAGGGGACCTGAGACCCAGTACTTC.

The V gene is TRBV5-1, the J gene TRBJ1-2; no firm D call. CDR3 size: 13 residues. V dropped 3 bases and J dropped 7 bases, with 13 bases sitting between them. Germline CDR1 reads SGHRS; CDR2 reads YFSETQ. The CDR3 bases are TGCGCCAGCAGCTCCCTCGGGAGCGGTGGCTACACCTTC. Its translation: CASSSLGSGGYTF.

V usage is TRBV6-1 and J usage is TRBJ2-1, with 10 bases matching TRBD2. Germline CDR1 MNHNS, CDR2 SASEGT. CDR3 length: 16 residues. V trimming: 3 bases; J trimming: 8 bases; junction bases outside the gene matches: 10. In DNA form, the CDR3 reads TGTGCCAGCAGTGATCCGGCTAGCGGGAGTGGGGATGAGCAGTTCTTC. This codes for CASSDPASGSGDEQFF.

The sample holds a few counts of this clonotype. This chain connects TRBV20-1 to TRBJ1-2; D uncertain. Trimming removed 3 bases at V and 8 bases at J, with 1 base between. This CDR3 is 8 amino acids long. The germline V gene has CDR1 DFQATT and CDR2 SNEGSKA (reference sequence). This chain's CDR3 is CSASGYTF. In DNA, the CDR3 is TGCAGTGCTAGCGGCTACACCTTC.

This clonotype has just a few counts. V gene TRBV4-2 combines with J gene TRBJ2-7; TRBD2 is a possible D gene (6 bases). The CDR3 is 14 amino acids. Trimming took 0 bases from V and 7 from J, leaving 13 bases between them. Germline CDR1 reads LGHNA; CDR2 reads YNFKEQ. The CDR3 region is CASSQDRRRGEQYF. The DNA of the CDR3 is TGTGCCAGCAGCCAAGATAGGAGGCGGGGTGAGCAGTACTTC.

This clonotype was counted a few times. V gene TRBV10-3 combines with J gene TRBJ1-1; unclear D gene. The CDR3 consists of 13 residues. Trimming cost V 2 bases and J 10 bases, with 14 bases left between them. Germline loops: CDR1 ENHRY, CDR2 SYGVKD. This chain's CDR3 is CAISEKYELRAFF. CDR3 in DNA: TGTGCCATCAGTGAGAAATACGAGCTGAGAGCTTTCTTT.

The chain uses TRBV12-3 or TRBV12-4 and TRBJ1-2; a weak D match, TRBD1 (5 bases). V was cut by 0 bases and J by 7 bases, with 9 bases left in between. CDR3 size: 13 residues. The CDR3 here is CASSLAIRAGYTF. CDR3 bases: TGTGCCAGCAGTTTAGCGATCAGGGCTGGCTACACCTTC.

This clonotype was seen a few times. The chain links TRBV20-1 to TRBJ2-7; 7 nucleotides match TRBD2. There are 16 residues in the CDR3. After removal of 3 bases from V and 4 bases from J, the junction contained 15 bases not matched to a gene. Germline values: CDR1 DFQATT, CDR2 SNEGSKA (reference sequence). CDR3 residues: CSASRGRSGDPYEQYF. CDR3 DNA: TGCAGTGCTAGTCGGGGTCGGAGCGGGGACCCTTACGAGCAGTACTTC.

The chain has TRBV27 and TRBJ2-1; D is undetermined. This CDR3 contains 14 residues. V lost 1 base and J lost 4, with 8 bases in between. Germline CDR1 MNHEY, CDR2 SMNVEV (reference sequence). CDR3 amino acids: CASSLLVQYNEQFF. CDR3 sequence (DNA): TGTGCCAGCAGTTTATTGGTTCAGTACAATGAGCAGTTCTTC.

The chain is built from TRBV15 and TRBJ1-1; D is unresolved. Looked up from germline, CDR1 is LNHNV and CDR2 is YYDKDF (reference sequence). The V end lost 0 bases, the J end lost 3 bases, and 14 bases lay between the germline ends. The CDR3 runs 16 residues. The CDR3 DNA is TGTGCCACCAGCAGAGATTATCCCCCTACCTACACTGAAGCTTTCTTT. Protein: CATSRDYPPTYTEAFF. Complete variable domain (other parts from reference TRBV15 and TRBJ1-1): DAMVIQNPRYQVTQFGKPVTLSCSQTLNHNVMYWYQQKSSQAPKLLFHYYDKDFNNEADTPDNFQSRRPNTSFCFLDIRSPGLGDTAMYLCATSRDYPPTYTEAFFGQGTRLTVV.

The CDR3 nucleotides read TGTGCCAGCAAGGTGGGCACCTCGAACACCGGGGAGCTGTTTTTT. Translation: CASKVGTSNTGELFF. This chain connects TRBV7-8 to TRBJ2-2; no clear D gene. V was shortened by 7 bases and J by 0 bases, with 12 bases between the two germline ends. CDR1 SGHVS and CDR2 FQNEAQ come from the germline V gene. The CDR3 runs to 15 residues.

This clonotype was picked up many times. This chain joins TRBV6-1 and TRBJ2-7; D is unresolved. In germline, CDR1 is MNHNS, CDR2 SASEGT. Trimming removed 6 bases from V and 6 bases from J, with 15 bases in between. This CDR3 region has 13 residues. CDR3 nucleotides: TGTGCCAGCAGCTCCCTGGTCGTGGGCGAGCAGTACTTC. This encodes CASSSLVVGEQYF.

This clonotype was found a few times. The chain recombines TRBV20-1 with TRBJ1-1; tentative D call: TRBD1 (5 bases). The CDR3 is 15 amino acids. Germline V gene sequence: CDR1 DFQATT, CDR2 SNEGSKA (reference sequence). The V end lost 0 bases, the J end lost 3 bases, and 14 bases lay between the germline ends. The CDR3 DNA reads as TGCAGTGCTAGAGATTTCAGGGATTGGGACACTGAAGCTTTCTTT. As protein: CSARDFRDWDTEAFF.

In regard to this clonotype: This may be a read error, as it is one base from a much larger clone. V usage is TRBV7-2 and J usage is TRBJ2-5, with D tentatively TRBD1 or TRBD2 (5 bases each). Germline lookup yields CDR1 SGHTA and CDR2 FQGNSA. The CDR3 covers 13 residues. V was cut by 1 base and J by 9 bases, with 12 bases left in between. The CDR3 sequence: CASSLVQMGAQYF. DNA of the CDR3: TGTGCCAGCAGCTTAGTCCAGATGGGGGCCCAGTACTTC.

The chain uses TRBV20-1 and TRBJ2-3, with D hard to call. V shed 3 bases and J shed 4 bases, with 20 bases lying between them. The CDR3 has 16 amino acids. The germline CDR1 and CDR2 sequences are DFQATT and SNEGSKA (reference sequence). The CDR3 loop is CSASVVGAPNSDTQYF. DNA for the CDR3: TGCAGTGCTAGCGTGGTGGGCGCGCCCAATTCAGATACGCAGTATTTT.

This clonotype was recorded many times. The J gene is TRBJ2-1, the V gene TRBV20-1; D not certain. The length of the CDR3 is 13 residues. The germline V gene encodes CDR1 DFQATT and CDR2 SNEGSKA (reference sequence). Between the trimmed V and J ends, which lost 4 bases and 5 bases, there was a span of 12 bases. In DNA form, the CDR3 reads TGCAGTGCTATAGAAACAGTGGACAATGAGCAGTTCTTC. This codes for CSAIETVDNEQFF.

This clonotype was seen at least ten times. This chain joins TRBV7-9 and TRBJ2-2; a possible D gene is TRBD2 (7 bases). CDR3 length: 13 amino acids. V was trimmed by 0 bases and J by 16 bases, leaving 15 bases between them. Germline lookup yields CDR1 SEHNR and CDR2 FQNEAQ (reference sequence). The CDR3 DNA reads TGTGCCAGCAGCTTAGCCGACGGGGGGCGACCGTTTTTT. It is translated as CASSLADGGRPFF.

This chain connects TRBV6-2 or TRBV6-3 to TRBJ2-3, with 9 bases lining up with TRBD2. CDR3 length equals 17 residues. The germline V gene encodes CDR1 MNHEY and CDR2 SVGEGT. V was pared by 2 bases and J by 5 bases, with 11 bases of the junction left unmatched. The CDR3 spells CASSYDLRGGPVDTQYF. CDR3 DNA sequence: TGTGCCAGCAGTTACGATTTGCGGGGGGGCCCCGTAGATACGCAGTATTTT.

This clonotype was counted at least ten times. CDR3 region: CSARADEQYF. In DNA, the CDR3 is TGCAGTGCTAGGGCCGACGAGCAGTACTTC. This rearrangement joins TRBV20-1 to TRBJ2-7; D remains unclear. The CDR3 covers 10 residues. The germline gives CDR1 DFQATT, CDR2 SNEGSKA (reference sequence). Trimming took off 3 bases at V and 5 bases at J, with 5 bases between the two ends.

This clonotype was observed at least ten times. The CDR3 region is CASRPPDSPNEQFF. Written as DNA, the CDR3 is TGCGCCAGCAGGCCACCGGACAGTCCAAATGAGCAGTTCTTC. The chain recombines TRBV5-1 with TRBJ2-1; D might be TRBD1 (6 bases). CDR3 length: 14 residues. V dropped 5 bases and J dropped 7 bases, with 16 bases sitting between them. The germline V gene encodes CDR1 SGHRS and CDR2 YFSETQ.

In this sample, this clonotype turned up many times. The chain has TRBV7-9 and TRBJ2-7; D is unclear. V lost 1 base to trimming and J lost 5 bases, with 9 bases between them. Germline V CDR1 and CDR2: SEHNR, FQNEAQ (reference sequence). The CDR3 runs 13 residues. CDR3 coding DNA: TGTGCCAGCAGCTTAGTCGGCACGGACGAGCAGTACTTC. Its protein is CASSLVGTDEQYF.

The chain recombines TRBV10-3 with TRBJ2-7; D is tentatively TRBD1 or TRBD2 (5 bases each). Trimming took off 4 bases at V and 7 bases at J, with 11 bases between the two ends. Germline V gene lookup returns CDR1 ENHRY and CDR2 SYGVKD. This CDR3 contains 12 residues. CDR3 in DNA: TGTGCCATCAGTGGAGGGGCGTCGGAGCAGTACTTC. The encoded protein is CAISGGASEQYF.

This clonotype was counted a single time. One end of the junction varies from germline; a read error may be responsible. V and J are TRBV28 and TRBJ1-5, with 7 positions matching TRBD1. The CDR3 loop spans 16 amino acids. From germline, CDR1 is MDHEN and CDR2 SYDVKM. CDR3 loop: CASSQRYRGSNQPRHF. As DNA, the CDR3 is TGTGCCAGCAGCCAAAGGTACAGGGGAAGCAATCAGCCCCGGCATTTT.